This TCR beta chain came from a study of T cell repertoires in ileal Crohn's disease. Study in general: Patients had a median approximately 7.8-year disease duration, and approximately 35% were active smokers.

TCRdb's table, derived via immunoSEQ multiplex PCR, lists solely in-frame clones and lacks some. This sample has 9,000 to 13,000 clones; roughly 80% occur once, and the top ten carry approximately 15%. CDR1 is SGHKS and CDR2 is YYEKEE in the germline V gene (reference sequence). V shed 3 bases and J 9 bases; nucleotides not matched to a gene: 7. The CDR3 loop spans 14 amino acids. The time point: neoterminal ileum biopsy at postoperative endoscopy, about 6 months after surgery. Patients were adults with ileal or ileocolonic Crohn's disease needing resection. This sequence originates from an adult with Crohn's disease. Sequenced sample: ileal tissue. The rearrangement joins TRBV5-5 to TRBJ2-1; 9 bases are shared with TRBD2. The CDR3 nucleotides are TGTGCCAGCAGCTCGCGGGCGGGGGGGATTGAGCAGTTCTTC. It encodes CASSSRAGGIEQFF.